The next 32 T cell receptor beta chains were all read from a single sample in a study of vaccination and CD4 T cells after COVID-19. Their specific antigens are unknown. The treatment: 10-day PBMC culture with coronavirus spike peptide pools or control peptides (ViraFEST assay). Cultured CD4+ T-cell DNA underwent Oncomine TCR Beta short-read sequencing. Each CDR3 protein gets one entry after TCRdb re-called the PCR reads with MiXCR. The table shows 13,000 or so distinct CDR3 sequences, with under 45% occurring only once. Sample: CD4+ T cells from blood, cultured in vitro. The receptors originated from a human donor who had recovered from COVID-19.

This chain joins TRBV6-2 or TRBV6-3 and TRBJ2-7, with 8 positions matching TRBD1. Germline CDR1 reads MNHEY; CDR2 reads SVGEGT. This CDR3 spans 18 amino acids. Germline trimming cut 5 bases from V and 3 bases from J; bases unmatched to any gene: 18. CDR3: CASSPYKLRDRKHYEQYF. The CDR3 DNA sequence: TGTGCCAGCAGTCCTTACAAACTCCGGGACAGGAAACACTACGAGCAGTACTTC.

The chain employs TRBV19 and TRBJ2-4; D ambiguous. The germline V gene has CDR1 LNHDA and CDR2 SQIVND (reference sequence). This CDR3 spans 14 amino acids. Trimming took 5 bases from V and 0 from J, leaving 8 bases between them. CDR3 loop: CASSQQIAKNIQYF. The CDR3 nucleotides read TGTGCCAGTAGTCAACAAATAGCCAAAAACATTCAGTACTTC.

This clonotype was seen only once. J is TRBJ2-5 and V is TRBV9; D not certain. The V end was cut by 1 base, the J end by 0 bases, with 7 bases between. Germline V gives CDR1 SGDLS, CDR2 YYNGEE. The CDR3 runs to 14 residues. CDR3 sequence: CASSVSRYQETQYF. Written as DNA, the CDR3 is TGTGCCAGCAGCGTATCCAGGTACCAAGAGACCCAGTACTTC. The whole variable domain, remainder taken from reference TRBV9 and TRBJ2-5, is DSGVTQTPKHLITATGQRVTLRCSPRSGDLSVYWYQQSLDQGLQFLIQYYNGEERAKGNILERFSAQQFPDLHSELNLSSLELGDSALYFCASSVSRYQETQYFGPGTRLLVL.

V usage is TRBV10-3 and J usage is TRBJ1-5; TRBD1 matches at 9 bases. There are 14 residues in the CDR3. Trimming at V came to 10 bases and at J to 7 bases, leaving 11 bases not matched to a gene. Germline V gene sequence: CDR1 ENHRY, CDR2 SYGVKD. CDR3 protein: CASSRQGGGQPQHF. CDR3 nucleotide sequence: TGTGCCAGCAGCCGACAGGGGGGCGGACAGCCCCAGCATTTT.

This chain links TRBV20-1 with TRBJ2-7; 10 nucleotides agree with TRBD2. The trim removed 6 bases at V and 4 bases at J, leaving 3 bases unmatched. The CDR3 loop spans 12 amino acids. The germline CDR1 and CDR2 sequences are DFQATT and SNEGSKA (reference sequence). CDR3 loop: CSARTSGYEQYF. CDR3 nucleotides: TGCAGTGCCCGGACTAGCGGTTACGAGCAGTACTTC.

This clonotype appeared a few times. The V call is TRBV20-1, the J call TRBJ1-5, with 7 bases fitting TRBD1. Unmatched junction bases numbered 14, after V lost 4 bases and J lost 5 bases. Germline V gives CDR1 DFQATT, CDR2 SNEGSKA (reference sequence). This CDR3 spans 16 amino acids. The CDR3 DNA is TGCAGTGCTACACTGATTCCCGGGACAGTCCATCAGCCCCAGCATTTT. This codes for CSATLIPGTVHQPQHF.

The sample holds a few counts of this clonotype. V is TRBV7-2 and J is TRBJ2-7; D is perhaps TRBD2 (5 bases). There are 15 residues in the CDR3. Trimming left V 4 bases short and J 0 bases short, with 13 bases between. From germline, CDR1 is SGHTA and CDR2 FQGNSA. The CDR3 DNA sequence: TGTGCCAGCAGCTCCACGGGATCTGTCTCCTACGAGCAGTACTTC. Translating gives CASSSTGSVSYEQYF.

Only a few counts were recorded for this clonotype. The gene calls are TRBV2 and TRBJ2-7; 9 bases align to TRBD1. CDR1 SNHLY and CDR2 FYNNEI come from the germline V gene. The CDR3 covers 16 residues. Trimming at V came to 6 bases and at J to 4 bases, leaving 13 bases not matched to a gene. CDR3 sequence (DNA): TGTGCCAGCAGGGCTTATCCACAGGGGGCAGGGTACGAGCAGTACTTC. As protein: CASRAYPQGAGYEQYF.

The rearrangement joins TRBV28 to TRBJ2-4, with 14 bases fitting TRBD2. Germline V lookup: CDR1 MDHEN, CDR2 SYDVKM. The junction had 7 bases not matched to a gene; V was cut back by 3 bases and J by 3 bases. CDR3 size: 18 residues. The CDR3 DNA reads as TGTGCCAGCAGTTTGTCGACTAGCGGGAGGGATGGCAAAAACATTCAGTACTTC. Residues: CASSLSTSGRDGKNIQYF.

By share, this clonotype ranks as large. The CDR3 sequence: CASTNTRTGSIQPQHF. DNA for the CDR3: TGTGCCAGTACCAATACTCGGACAGGGAGTATTCAGCCCCAGCATTTT. The V and J genes are TRBV19 and TRBJ1-5; TRBD1 agrees at 8 bases. CDR3 size: 16 residues. Looked up from germline, CDR1 is LNHDA and CDR2 is SQIVND (reference sequence). The ends lost 7 bases at V and 6 bases at J; junction bases unmatched: 14.

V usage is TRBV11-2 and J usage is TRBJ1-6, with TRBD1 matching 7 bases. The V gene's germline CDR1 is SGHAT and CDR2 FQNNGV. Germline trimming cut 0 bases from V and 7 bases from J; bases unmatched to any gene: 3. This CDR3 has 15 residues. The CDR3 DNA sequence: TGTGCCAGCAGCTTAGATTCGGACAGGAATTCACCCCTCCACTTT. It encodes CASSLDSDRNSPLHF.

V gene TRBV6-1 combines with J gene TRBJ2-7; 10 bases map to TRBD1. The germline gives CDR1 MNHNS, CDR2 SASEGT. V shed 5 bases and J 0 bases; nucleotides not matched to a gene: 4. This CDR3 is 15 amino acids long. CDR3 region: CASSRQGATSYEQYF. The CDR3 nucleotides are TGTGCCAGCAGTCGACAGGGGGCTACCTCCTACGAGCAGTACTTC.

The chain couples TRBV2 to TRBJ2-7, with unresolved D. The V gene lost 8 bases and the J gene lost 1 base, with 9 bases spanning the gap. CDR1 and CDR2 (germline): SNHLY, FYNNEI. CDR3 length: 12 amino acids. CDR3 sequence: CASLGRSYEQYF. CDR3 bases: TGTGCCAGCCTGGGCAGATCCTACGAGCAGTACTTC.

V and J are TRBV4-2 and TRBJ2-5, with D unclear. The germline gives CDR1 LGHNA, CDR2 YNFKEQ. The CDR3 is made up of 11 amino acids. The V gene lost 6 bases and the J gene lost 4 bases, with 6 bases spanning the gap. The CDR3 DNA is TGTGCCAGCAGTACGTCAGAGACCCAGTACTTC. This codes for CASSTSETQYF.

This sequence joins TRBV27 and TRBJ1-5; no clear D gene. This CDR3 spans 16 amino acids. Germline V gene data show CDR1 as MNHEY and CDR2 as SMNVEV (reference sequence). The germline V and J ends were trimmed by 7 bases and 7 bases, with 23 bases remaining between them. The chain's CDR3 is CASTSLSEGIRQPQHF. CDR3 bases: TGTGCCAGCACAAGTCTAAGTGAAGGGATCCGGCAGCCCCAGCATTTT.

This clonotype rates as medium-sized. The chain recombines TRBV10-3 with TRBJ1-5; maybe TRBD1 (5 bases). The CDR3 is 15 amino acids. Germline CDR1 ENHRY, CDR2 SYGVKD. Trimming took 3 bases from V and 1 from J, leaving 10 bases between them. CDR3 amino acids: CAISEAGRSNQPQHF. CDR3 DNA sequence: TGTGCCATCAGTGAAGCAGGGAGAAGCAATCAGCCCCAGCATTTT.

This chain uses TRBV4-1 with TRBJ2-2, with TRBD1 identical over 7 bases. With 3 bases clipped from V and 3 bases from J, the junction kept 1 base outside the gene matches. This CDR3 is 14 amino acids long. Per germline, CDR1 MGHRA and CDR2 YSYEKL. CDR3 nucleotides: TGCGCCAGCAGCCAGACAGGGTACACCGGGGAGCTGTTTTTT. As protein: CASSQTGYTGELFF.

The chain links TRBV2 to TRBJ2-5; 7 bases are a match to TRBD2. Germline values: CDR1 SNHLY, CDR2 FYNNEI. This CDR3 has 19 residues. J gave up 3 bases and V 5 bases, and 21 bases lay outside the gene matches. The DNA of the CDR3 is TGTGCCAGCAGTATGAGCGCGGGAGTGACCTTGCCCGGCAAAGAGACCCAGTACTTC. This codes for CASSMSAGVTLPGKETQYF.

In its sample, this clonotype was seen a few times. The CDR3 loop is CASRLGTGRLYGYTF. CDR3 sequence (DNA): TGTGCCAGCAGACTCGGGACAGGGCGACTCTATGGCTACACCTTC. The V gene is TRBV6-1, the J gene TRBJ1-2; 9 bases are a match to TRBD1. Trimming removed 6 bases from V and 4 bases from J; junction bases left unmatched: 9. There are 15 residues in the CDR3. From germline, CDR1 is MNHNS and CDR2 SASEGT.

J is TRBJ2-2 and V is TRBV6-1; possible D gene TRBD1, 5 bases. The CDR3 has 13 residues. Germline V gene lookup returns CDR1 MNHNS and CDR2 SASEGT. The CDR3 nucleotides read TGTGGAACAGGAACGGCGAACACCGGGGAGCTGTTTTTT. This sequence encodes CGTGTANTGELFF.

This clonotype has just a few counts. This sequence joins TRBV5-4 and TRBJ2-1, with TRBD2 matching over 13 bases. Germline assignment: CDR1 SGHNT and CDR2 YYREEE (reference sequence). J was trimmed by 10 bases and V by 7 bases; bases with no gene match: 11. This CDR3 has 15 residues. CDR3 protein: CASAKRGLAGNEQFF. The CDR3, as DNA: TGTGCCAGCGCTAAGCGGGGACTAGCGGGAAACGAGCAGTTCTTC.

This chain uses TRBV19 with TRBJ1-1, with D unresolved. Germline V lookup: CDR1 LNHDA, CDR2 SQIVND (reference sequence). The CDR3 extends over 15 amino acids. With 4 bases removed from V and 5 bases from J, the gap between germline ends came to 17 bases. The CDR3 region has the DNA TGTGCCAGTAGTAGAGGCGGGGTAGAGAGGACTGAAGCTTTCTTT. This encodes CASSRGGVERTEAFF. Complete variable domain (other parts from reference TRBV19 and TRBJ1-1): DGGITQSPKYLFRKEGQNVTLSCEQNLNHDAMYWYRQDPGQGLRLIYYSQIVNDFQKGDIAEGYSVSREKKESFPLTVTSAQKNPTAFYLCASSRGGVERTEAFFGQGTRLTVV.

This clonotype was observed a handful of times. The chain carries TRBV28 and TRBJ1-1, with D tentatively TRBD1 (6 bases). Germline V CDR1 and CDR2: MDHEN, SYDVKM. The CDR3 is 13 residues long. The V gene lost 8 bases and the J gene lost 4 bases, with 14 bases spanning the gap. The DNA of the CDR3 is TGTGCCAGCTCTACCACAGGGCCCACTGAAGCTTTCTTT. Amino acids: CASSTTGPTEAFF.

For the CDR3, the DNA is TGTGCCAGCAGCTTCGGGGTAGGGGGGCACTACGAGCAGTACTTC. This codes for CASSFGVGGHYEQYF. This sequence joins TRBV11-2 and TRBJ2-7; D may match TRBD1 or TRBD2 (6 bases each). CDR1 is SGHAT, CDR2 FQNNGV, per germline. The V end lost 3 bases, the J end lost 3 bases, and 15 bases lay between the germline ends. CDR3 length equals 15 residues.

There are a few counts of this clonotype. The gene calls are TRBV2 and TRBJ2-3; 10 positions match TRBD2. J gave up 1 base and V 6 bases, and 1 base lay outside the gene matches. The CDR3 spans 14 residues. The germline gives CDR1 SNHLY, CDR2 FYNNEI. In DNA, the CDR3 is TGTGCCAGCAGGCTAGCGGGAGGCACAGATACGCAGTATTTT. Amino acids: CASRLAGGTDTQYF.

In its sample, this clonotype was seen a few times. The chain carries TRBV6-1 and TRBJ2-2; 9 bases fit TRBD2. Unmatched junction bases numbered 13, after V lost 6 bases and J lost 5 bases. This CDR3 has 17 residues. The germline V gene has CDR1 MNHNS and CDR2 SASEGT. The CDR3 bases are TGTGCCAGCAGACTTAAACCGGGACTAGCTTCGACCGGGGAGCTGTTTTTT. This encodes CASRLKPGLASTGELFF.

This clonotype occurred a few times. CDR3 in amino acids: CAWSSKLAGKHDEQFF. The CDR3 DNA follows: TGTGCCTGGTCTTCAAAACTAGCGGGAAAACATGATGAGCAGTTCTTC. This chain joins TRBV30 and TRBJ2-1; 10 bases map to TRBD2. Per the germline V gene, CDR1 is GTSNPN and CDR2 is SVGIG (reference sequence). This CDR3 is built from 16 residues. Germline trimming cut 5 bases from V and 8 bases from J; bases unmatched to any gene: 15.

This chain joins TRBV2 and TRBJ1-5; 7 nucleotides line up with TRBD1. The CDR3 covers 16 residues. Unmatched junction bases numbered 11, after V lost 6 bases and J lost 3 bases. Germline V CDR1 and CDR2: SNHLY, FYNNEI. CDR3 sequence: CASSQSTGVSNQPQHF. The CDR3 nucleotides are TGTGCCAGCAGCCAAAGCACAGGGGTTTCCAATCAGCCCCAGCATTTT.

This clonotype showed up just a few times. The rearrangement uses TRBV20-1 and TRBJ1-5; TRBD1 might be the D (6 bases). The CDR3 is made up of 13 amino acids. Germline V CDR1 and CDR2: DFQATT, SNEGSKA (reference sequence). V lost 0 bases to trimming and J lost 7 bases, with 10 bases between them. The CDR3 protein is CSAREGGAQPQHF. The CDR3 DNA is TGCAGTGCTAGAGAAGGGGGTGCGCAGCCCCAGCATTTT.

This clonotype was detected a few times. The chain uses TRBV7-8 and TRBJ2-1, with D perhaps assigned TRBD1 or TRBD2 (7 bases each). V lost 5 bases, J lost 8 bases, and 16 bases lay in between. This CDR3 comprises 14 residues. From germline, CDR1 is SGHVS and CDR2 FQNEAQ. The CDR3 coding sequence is TGTGCCAGCAGCCGCAGGGGGGGCTGGTATGAGCAGTTCTTC. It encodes CASSRRGGWYEQFF.

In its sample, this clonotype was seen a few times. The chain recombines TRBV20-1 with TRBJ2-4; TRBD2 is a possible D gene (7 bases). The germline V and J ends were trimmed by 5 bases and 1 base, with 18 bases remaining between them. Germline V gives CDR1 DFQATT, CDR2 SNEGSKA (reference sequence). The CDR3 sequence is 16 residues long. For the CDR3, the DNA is TGCAGTGCTCCCCGAGGGGGGGAGAGGGCCAAAAACATTCAGTACTTC. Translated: CSAPRGGERAKNIQYF.

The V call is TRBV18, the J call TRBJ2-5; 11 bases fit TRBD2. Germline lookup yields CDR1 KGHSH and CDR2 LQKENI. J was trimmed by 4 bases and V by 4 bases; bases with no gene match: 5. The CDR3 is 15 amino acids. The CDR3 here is CASSLRLAGTETQYF. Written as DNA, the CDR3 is TGTGCCAGCTCACTCCGACTAGCGGGAACAGAGACCCAGTACTTC.